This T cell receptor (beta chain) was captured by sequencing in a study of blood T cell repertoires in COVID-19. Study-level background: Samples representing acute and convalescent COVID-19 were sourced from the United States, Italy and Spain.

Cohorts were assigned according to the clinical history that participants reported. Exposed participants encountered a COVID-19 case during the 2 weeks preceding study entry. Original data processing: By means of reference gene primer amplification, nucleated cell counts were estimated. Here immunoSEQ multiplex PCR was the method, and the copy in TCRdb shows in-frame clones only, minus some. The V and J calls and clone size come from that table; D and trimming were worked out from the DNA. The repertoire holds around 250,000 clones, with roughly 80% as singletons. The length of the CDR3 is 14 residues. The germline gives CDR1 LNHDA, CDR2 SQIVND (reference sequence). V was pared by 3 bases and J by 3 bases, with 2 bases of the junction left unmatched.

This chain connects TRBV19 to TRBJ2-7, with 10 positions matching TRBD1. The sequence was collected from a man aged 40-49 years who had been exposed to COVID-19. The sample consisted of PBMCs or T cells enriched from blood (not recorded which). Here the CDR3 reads CASSIGDRGYEQYF. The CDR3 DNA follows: TGTGCCAGTAGTATTGGGGACAGGGGCTACGAGCAGTACTTC.